This is a list of T cell receptor beta chains from one sample in a study of response to subunit inactivated influenza vaccine. TCRdb recomputed calls from the RT-PCR reads with MiXCR, one row per CDR3 protein. Among around 750,000 distinct CDR3 sequences listed, 21% were seen once. The source was PBMCs from blood, collected 5 days after vaccination. These receptor sequences come from a man aged 50-59 years who received an inactivated influenza vaccine. Each CDR3 is given with its conserved first and last residue. A D gene is named only where the DNA matches it firmly. Clone size appears in some rows only: once, few, many, or a class for an expanded clone.

J: TRBJ2-3
size: -
V: TRBV24-1
D: -
DNA: TGTGCCACCAGTGACCCAGGTCAAACTAGCACAGATACGCAGTATTTT
CDR3: CATSDPGQTSTDTQYF

J: TRBJ2-7
size: few
V: TRBV10-3
D: TRBD1
DNA: TGTGCCATCGCGGGCCAGGACAGGGGCACTAGGCCCTACGAGCAGTACTTC
CDR3: CAIAGQDRGTRPYEQYF

J: TRBJ2-7
size: few
V: TRBV27
D: TRBD2
DNA: TGTGCCAGCAGTCCAACTAGCGGGAGGGCCTATCCTACGGAGCAGTACTTC
CDR3: CASSPTSGRAYPTEQYF

J: TRBJ2-1
size: -
V: TRBV3-1
D: -
DNA: TGTGCCAGCAGCCAAGGAGAGGAGCAGTTCTTC
CDR3: CASSQGEEQFF

J: TRBJ2-7
size: -
V: TRBV10-2
D: -
DNA: TGCGCCAGCAGTGAGCCGGGACTTTCGAGGTTCGAGCAGTACTTC
CDR3: CASSEPGLSRFEQYF

J: TRBJ1-2
size: -
V: TRBV6-1
D: TRBD1
DNA: TGTGCCAGCAGGCCCGGGACAGCTAACTATGGCTACACCTTC
CDR3: CASRPGTANYGYTF

J: TRBJ1-5
size: many
V: TRBV4-2
D: TRBD1
DNA: TGTGCCAGCAGCCAAGGTAAACAGGGGAATCAGCCCCAGCATTTT
CDR3: CASSQGKQGNQPQHF

J: TRBJ2-3
size: -
V: TRBV20-1
D: TRBD2
DNA: TGCAGTGCTGCCGGGACTAGCGGGGGAAACTCTCCCGCAGATACGCAGTATTTT
CDR3: CSAAGTSGGNSPADTQYF

J: TRBJ1-1
size: few
V: TRBV18
D: -
DNA: TGTGCCAGCTACATGACTCGAAACACTGAAGCTTTCTTT
CDR3: CASYMTRNTEAFF

J: TRBJ2-7
size: -
V: TRBV7-2
D: -
DNA: TGTGCCAGCAGCTTAGAACCCGGACGGGCCTACGAGCAGTACTTC
CDR3: CASSLEPGRAYEQYF

J: TRBJ1-2
size: -
V: TRBV7-9
D: -
DNA: TGTGCCAGCAGCACGATTAGAGGCTACACCTTC
CDR3: CASSTIRGYTF

J: TRBJ2-1
size: -
V: TRBV24-1
D: TRBD2
DNA: TGTGCCACCAGTGTCCTAACTAGCGGCTCCTACAATGAGCAGTTCTTC
CDR3: CATSVLTSGSYNEQFF

J: TRBJ2-2
size: -
V: TRBV15
D: TRBD2
DNA: TGTGCCACCAGCAGAGTGAGGCTAGCGGGAGCAGTCGGGGAGCTGTTTTTT
CDR3: CATSRVRLAGAVGELFF

J: TRBJ2-3
size: -
V: TRBV10-3
D: TRBD1
DNA: TGTGCCATCACCCTATCCGGGACAGGGGGCTCAGATACGCAGTATTTT
CDR3: CAITLSGTGGSDTQYF

J: TRBJ1-4
size: few
V: TRBV3-1
D: TRBD1
DNA: TGTGCCAGCAGGGAGACAGGGGTAGTGAATGAAAAACTGTTTTTT
CDR3: CASRETGVVNEKLFF

J: TRBJ2-1
size: few
V: TRBV18
D: TRBD2
DNA: TGTGCCAGCTCGCGCACTAGCGGGAGTAACAATGAGCAGTTCTTC
CDR3: CASSRTSGSNNEQFF

J: TRBJ2-5
size: -
V: TRBV3-1
D: TRBD1
DNA: TGTGCCAGCAGCCAAACACAGGGGGTAACGGAGACCCAGTACTTC
CDR3: CASSQTQGVTETQYF

J: TRBJ2-5
size: -
V: TRBV28
D: -
DNA: TGTGCCAGCAGTTTAGCGGGCTTCTCCGGGACTCCCCAAGAGACCCAGTACTTC
CDR3: CASSLAGFSGTPQETQYF

J: TRBJ2-7
size: -
V: TRBV27
D: -
DNA: TGTGCCAGCAGTTTAAGTAATCGGCCCTACGAGCAGTACTTC
CDR3: CASSLSNRPYEQYF

J: TRBJ2-7
size: few
V: TRBV3-1
D: -
DNA: TGTGCCAGCAGCCAATATTCTCTCTACGAGCAGTACTTC
CDR3: CASSQYSLYEQYF

J: TRBJ2-3
size: many
V: TRBV5-1
D: -
DNA: TGCGCCAGCAGGCCAACGGTTGACACAGATACGCAGTATTTT
CDR3: CASRPTVDTDTQYF

J: TRBJ1-3
size: -
V: TRBV4-1
D: TRBD1
DNA: TGCGCCAGCAGCCAAACGACAGGGGAGCCTGGAAACACCATATATTTT
CDR3: CASSQTTGEPGNTIYF

J: TRBJ2-1
size: -
V: TRBV14
D: -
DNA: TGTGCCAGCAGCGGCTACAGGGTAGCCGAGCAGTTCTTC
CDR3: CASSGYRVAEQFF

J: TRBJ2-2
size: few
V: TRBV18
D: -
DNA: TGTGCCAGCTCACCAGCAGGGGTTTGGAACACCGGGGAGCTGTTTTTT
CDR3: CASSPAGVWNTGELFF

J: TRBJ2-2
size: few
V: TRBV29-1
D: TRBD1
DNA: TGCAGCGTTGAACCTCGGGGACAGGGAGGAGCCGGGGAGCTGTTTTTT
CDR3: CSVEPRGQGGAGELFF

J: TRBJ2-5
size: few
V: TRBV9
D: TRBD2
DNA: TGTGCCAGCAGCCCGAGCGGGACCACAAGGGAGACCCAGTACTTC
CDR3: CASSPSGTTRETQYF